This T cell receptor beta chain was retrieved from a study of T cell changes during pregnancy in multiple sclerosis. CDR1 ENHRY and CDR2 SYGVKD come from the germline V gene. This CDR3 contains 14 residues. J gave up 5 bases and V 6 bases, and 5 bases lay outside the gene matches. Assay used: immunoSEQ multiplex PCR; TCRdb lists only in-frame clones, some missing. The sample includes about 60,000 clones, about 90% of them seen just once. Material: peripheral blood, obtained in the third trimester of pregnancy. The V call is TRBV10-3, the J call TRBJ2-1, with TRBD2 matching 9 bases. The receptor's source is a female donor in good health, enrolled as a control in a pregnancy study. The CDR3 DNA reads TGTGCCATCAGCCCGGGACTAGCCGACAATGAGCAGTTCTTC. It encodes CAISPGLADNEQFF.